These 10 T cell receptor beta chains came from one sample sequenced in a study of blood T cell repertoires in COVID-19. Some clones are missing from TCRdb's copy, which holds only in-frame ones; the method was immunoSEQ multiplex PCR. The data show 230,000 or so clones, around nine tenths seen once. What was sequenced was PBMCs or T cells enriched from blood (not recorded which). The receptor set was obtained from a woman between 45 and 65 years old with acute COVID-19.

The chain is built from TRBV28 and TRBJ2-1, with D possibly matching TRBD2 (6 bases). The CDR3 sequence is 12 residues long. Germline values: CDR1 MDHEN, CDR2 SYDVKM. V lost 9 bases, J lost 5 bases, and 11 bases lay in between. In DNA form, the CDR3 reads TGTGCCAGGCGGGGCGACAACAATGAGCAGTTCTTC. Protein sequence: CARRGDNNEQFF.

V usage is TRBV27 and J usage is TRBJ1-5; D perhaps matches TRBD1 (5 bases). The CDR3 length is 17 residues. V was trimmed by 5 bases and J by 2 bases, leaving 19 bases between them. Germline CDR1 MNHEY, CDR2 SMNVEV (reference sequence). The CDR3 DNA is TGTGCCAGCAGTCCAACGAGCTTCAGGGTTGGCAATCAGCCCCAGCATTTT. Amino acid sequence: CASSPTSFRVGNQPQHF.

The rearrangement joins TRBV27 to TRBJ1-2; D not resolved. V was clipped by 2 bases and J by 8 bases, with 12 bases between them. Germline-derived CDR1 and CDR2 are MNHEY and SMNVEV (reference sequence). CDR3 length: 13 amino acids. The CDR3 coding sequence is TGTGCCAGCAGTTTAAACTCGGGATGGGGCTACACCTTC. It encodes CASSLNSGWGYTF.

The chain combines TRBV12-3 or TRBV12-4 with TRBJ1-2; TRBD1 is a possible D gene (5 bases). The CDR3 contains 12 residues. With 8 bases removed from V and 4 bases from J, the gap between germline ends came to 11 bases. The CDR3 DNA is TGTGCCAGCGCATGGGGCAGCTATGGCTACACCTTC. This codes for CASAWGSYGYTF.

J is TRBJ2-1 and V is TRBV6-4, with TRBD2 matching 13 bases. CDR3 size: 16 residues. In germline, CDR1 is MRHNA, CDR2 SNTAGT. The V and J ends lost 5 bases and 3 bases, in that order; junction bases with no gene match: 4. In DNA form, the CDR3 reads TGTGCCAGCAGTCGGACTAGCGGGAGAAGCTACAATGAGCAGTTCTTC. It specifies CASSRTSGRSYNEQFF.

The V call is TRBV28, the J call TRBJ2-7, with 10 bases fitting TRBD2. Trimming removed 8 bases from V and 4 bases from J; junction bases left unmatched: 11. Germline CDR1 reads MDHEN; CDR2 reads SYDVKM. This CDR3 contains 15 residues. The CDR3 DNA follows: TGTGCCAGCGGGCACGGGGCTAGCGGGAGTTACGAGCAGTACTTC. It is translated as CASGHGASGSYEQYF.

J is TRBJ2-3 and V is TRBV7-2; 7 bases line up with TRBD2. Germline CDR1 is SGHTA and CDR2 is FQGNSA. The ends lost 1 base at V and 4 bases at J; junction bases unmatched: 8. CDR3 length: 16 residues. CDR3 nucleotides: TGTGCCAGCAGCTTAGGTGGCGGGAGATCTTCAGATACGCAGTATTTT. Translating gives CASSLGGGRSSDTQYF.

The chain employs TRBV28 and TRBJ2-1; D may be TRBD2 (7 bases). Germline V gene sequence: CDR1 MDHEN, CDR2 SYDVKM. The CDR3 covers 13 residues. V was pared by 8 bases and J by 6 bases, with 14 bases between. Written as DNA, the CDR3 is TGTGCCAGCGTCGCGGGGGCCCCCAATGAGCAGTTCTTC. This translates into CASVAGAPNEQFF.

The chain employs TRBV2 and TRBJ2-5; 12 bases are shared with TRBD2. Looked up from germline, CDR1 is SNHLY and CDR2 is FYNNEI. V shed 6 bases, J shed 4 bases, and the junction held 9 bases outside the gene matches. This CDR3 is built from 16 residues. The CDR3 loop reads CASSESGLAGIETQYF. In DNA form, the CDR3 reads TGTGCCAGCAGCGAATCTGGACTAGCGGGAATAGAGACCCAGTACTTC.

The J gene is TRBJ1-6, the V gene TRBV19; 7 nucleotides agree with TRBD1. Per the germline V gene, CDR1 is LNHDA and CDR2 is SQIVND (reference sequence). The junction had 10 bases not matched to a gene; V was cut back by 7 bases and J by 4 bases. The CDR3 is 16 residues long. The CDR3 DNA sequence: TGTGCCAGTAAATTCCGGCCGACAGGGTATAATTCACCCCTCCACTTT. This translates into CASKFRPTGYNSPLHF.